This TCR beta chain was retrieved from a study of shared clonotypes between healthy human individuals. Whole-study context: The cohort had two women and three men, ages 18 to 49.

The V and J ends lost 7 bases and 4 bases, in that order; junction bases with no gene match: 10. CDR1 and CDR2 from the germline V gene are SNHLY and FYNNEI. The CDR3 has 15 amino acids. Only in-frame clones appear in the TCRdb table, and some are missing; sequencing was by immunoSEQ multiplex PCR. The sample records under 2,500,000 clones, more than 90% being singletons. This clone appeared once. Input material: naive CD4+ T cells sorted from blood. Noted subset: CD45RA+ positively selected. This clonotype was obtained from a man between 18 and 29 years old in good health. V is TRBV2 and J is TRBJ2-3, with 8 bases fitting TRBD2. CDR3 coding DNA: TGTGCCAGCACCTCACTAGCGGCGGGGGCAGATACGCAGTATTTT. Amino acids: CASTSLAAGADTQYF.